Listed here is a single TCR beta chain. The data were obtained in a study of OX40 agonist ivuxolimab in advanced cancers. Profiled with immunoSEQ multiplex PCR; TCRdb holds only in-frame clones, not every one. The sample records under 50,000 clones, 88% being singletons. The V end was cut by 3 bases, the J end by 5 bases, with 13 bases between. Germline V CDR1 and CDR2: KGHSH, LQKENI. The CDR3 spans 15 residues. The chain employs TRBV18 and TRBJ1-4; D possibly corresponds to TRBD1 (5 bases). The TCR comes from an adult with an advanced solid tumor such as melanoma, head and neck, liver or kidney cancer. Material: CD4+ or CD8+ T cells sorted from blood, obtained in a trial of the OX40 agonist ivuxolimab. The CDR3 DNA reads TGTGCCAGCTCACCTTCTGAGGGGTCGAATGAAAAACTGTTTTTT. Its protein product is CASSPSEGSNEKLFF.